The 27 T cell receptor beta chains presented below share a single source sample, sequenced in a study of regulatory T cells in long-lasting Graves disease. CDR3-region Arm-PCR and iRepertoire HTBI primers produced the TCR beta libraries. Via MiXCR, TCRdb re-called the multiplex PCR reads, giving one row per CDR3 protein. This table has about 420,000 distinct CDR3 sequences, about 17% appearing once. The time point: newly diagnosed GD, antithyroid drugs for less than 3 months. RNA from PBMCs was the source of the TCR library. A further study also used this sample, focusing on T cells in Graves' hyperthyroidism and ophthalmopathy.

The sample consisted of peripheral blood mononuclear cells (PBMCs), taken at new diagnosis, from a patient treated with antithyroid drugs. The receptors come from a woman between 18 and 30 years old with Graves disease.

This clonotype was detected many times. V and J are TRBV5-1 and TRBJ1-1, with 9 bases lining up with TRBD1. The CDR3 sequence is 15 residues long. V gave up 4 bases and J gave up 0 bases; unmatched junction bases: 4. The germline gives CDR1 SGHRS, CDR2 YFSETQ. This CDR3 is CASSPTGGVNTEAFF. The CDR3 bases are TGCGCCAGCAGCCCTACAGGGGGCGTGAACACTGAAGCTTTCTTT.

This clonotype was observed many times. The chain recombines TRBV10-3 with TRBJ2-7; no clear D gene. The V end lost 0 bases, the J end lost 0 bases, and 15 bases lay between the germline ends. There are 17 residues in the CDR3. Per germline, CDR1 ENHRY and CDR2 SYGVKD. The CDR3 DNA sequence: TGTGCCATCAGTGAGTCGACTCGCGGACCGAGCTCCTACGAGCAGTACTTC. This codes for CAISESTRGPSSYEQYF.

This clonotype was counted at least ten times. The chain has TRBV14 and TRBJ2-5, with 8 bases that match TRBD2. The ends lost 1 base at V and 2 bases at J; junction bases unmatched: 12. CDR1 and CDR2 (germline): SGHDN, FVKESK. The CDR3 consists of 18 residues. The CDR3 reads CASSQAGGSGPLQETQYF. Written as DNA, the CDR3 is TGTGCCAGCAGCCAAGCGGGGGGGTCAGGTCCCCTACAAGAGACCCAGTACTTC.

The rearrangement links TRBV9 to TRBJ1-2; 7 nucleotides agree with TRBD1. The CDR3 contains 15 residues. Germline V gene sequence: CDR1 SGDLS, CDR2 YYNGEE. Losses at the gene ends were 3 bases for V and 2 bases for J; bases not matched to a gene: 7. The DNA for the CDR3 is TGTGCCAGCAGCGGACTGGGACAGAAGAACTATGGCTACACCTTC. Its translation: CASSGLGQKNYGYTF.

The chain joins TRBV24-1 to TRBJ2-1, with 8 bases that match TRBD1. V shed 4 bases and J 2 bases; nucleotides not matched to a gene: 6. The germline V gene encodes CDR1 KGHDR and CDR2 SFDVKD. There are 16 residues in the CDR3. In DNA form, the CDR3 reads TGTGCCACCAGTGAAACCGGGACAGGTACCTACAATGAGCAGTTCTTC. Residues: CATSETGTGTYNEQFF.

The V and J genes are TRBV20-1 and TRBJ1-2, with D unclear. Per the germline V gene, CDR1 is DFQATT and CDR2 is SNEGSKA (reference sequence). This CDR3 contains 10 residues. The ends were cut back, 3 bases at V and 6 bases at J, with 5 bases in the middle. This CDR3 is CSASRNGYTF. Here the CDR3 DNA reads TGCAGTGCTAGTAGGAATGGCTACACCTTC.

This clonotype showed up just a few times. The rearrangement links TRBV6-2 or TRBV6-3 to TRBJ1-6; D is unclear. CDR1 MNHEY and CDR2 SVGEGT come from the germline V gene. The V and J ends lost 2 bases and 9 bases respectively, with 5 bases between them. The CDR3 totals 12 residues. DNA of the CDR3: TGTGCCAGCAGTTACCTTGCTTCACCCCTCCACTTT. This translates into CASSYLASPLHF.

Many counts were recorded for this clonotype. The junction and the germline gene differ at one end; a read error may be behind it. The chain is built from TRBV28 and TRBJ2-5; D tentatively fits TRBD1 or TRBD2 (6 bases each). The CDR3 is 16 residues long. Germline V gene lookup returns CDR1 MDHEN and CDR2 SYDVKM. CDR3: CASTLGITGRQETQYF. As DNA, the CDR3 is TGTGCCAGCACTTTAGGAATAACAGGGAGGCAAGAGACCCAGTACTTC. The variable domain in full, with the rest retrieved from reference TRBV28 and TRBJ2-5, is DVKVTQSSRYLVKRTGEKVFLECVQDMDHENMFWYRQDPGLGLRLIYFSYDVKMKEKGDIPEGYSVSREKKERFSLILESASTNQTSMYLCASTLGITGRQETQYFGPGTRLLVL.

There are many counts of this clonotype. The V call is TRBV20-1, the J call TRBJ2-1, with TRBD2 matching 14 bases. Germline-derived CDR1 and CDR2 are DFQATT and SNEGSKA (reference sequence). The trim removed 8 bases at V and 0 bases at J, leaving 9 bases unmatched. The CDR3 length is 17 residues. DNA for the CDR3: TGCAGTTTTCCGGGACTAGCGGGAGTAGACTCCTACAATGAGCAGTTCTTC. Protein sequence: CSFPGLAGVDSYNEQFF.

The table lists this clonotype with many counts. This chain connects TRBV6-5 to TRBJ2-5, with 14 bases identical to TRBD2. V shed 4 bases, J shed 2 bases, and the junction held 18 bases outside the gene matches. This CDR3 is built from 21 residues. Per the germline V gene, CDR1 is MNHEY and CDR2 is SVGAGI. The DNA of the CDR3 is TGTGCCAGCAGTTTCACAGGCTCCGGGACTAGCGGGAGAGGGGCACAAGAGACCCAGTACTTC. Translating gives CASSFTGSGTSGRGAQETQYF.

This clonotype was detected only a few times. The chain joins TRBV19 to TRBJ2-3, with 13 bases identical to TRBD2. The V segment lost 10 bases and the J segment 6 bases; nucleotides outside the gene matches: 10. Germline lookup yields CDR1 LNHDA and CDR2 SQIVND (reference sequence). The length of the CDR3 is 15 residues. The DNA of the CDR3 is TGTGCCACCGGCGGACTAGCGGGGGCTCCGGATACGCAGTATTTT. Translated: CATGGLAGAPDTQYF. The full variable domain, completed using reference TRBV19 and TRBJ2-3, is DGGITQSPKYLFRKEGQNVTLSCEQNLNHDAMYWYRQDPGQGLRLIYYSQIVNDFQKGDIAEGYSVSREKKESFPLTVTSAQKNPTAFYLCATGGLAGAPDTQYFGPGTRLTVL.

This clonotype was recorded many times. The CDR3 DNA reads TGTGCCAGTAGAGAGGCAGAGAACACCGGGGAGCTGTTTTTT. Translating it yields CASREAENTGELFF. The J gene is TRBJ2-2, the V gene TRBV27; D gene uncertain. Germline loops: CDR1 MNHEY, CDR2 SMNVEV (reference sequence). Trimming took 9 bases from V and 1 from J, leaving 12 bases between them. The CDR3 length is 14 residues.

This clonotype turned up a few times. CDR3 coding DNA: TGTGCCAGCAGCCAAGATGCGGGACTCCCTTACAATGAGCAGTTCTTC. Translating it yields CASSQDAGLPYNEQFF. The chain recombines TRBV14 with TRBJ2-1, with D perhaps TRBD2 (6 bases). V lost 0 bases to trimming and J lost 4 bases, with 13 bases between them. The V gene's germline CDR1 is SGHDN and CDR2 FVKESK. This CDR3 is built from 16 residues.

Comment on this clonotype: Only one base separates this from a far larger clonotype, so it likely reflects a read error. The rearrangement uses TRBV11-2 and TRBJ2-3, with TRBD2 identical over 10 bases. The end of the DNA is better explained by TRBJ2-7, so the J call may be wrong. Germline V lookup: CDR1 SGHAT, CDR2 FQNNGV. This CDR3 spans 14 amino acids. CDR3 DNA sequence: TGTGCCAGCAGCTTACTAGCGGGAGAAGGGGAGCAGTACTTC. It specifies CASSLLAGEGEQYF.

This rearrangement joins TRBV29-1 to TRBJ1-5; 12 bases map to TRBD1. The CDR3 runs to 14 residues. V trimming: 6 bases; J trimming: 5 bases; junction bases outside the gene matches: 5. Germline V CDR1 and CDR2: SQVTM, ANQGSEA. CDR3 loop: CSVAGTGGDQPQHF. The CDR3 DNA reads TGCAGCGTCGCCGGGACAGGGGGCGATCAGCCCCAGCATTTT.

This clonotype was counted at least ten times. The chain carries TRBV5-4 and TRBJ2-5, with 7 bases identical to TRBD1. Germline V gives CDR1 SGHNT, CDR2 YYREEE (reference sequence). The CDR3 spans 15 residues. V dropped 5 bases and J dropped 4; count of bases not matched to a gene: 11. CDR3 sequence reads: CASRYNRQGGETQYF. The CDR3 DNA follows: TGTGCCAGCAGATACAACCGACAGGGCGGAGAGACCCAGTACTTC.

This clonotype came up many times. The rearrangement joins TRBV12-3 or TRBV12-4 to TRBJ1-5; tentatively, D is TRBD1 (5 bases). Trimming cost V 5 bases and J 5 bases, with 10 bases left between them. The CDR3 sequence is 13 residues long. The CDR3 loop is CASSPDSYQPQHF. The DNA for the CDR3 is TGTGCCAGCAGTCCTGACAGTTATCAGCCCCAGCATTTT.

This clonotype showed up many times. This CDR3 is CSVVVRGENNEQFF. The CDR3 bases are TGCAGCGTTGTGGTCCGGGGGGAGAACAATGAGCAGTTCTTC. The J gene is TRBJ2-1, the V gene TRBV29-1, with 7 bases that match TRBD2. CDR1 and CDR2 (germline): SQVTM, ANQGSEA. The V and J ends lost 4 bases and 5 bases, in that order; junction bases with no gene match: 8. CDR3 length equals 14 residues.

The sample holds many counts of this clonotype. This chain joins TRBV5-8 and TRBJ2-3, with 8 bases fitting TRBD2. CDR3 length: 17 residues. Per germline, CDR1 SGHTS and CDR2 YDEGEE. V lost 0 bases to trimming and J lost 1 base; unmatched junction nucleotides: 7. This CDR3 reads CASSLEGGGSRTDTQYF. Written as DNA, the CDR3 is TGTGCCAGCAGCTTGGAAGGCGGGGGGTCGCGCACAGATACGCAGTATTTT. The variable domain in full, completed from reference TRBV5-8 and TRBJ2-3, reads EAGVTQSPTHLIKTRGQQATLRCSPISGHTSVYWYQQALGLGLQFLLWYDEGEERNRGNFPPRFSGRQFPNYSSELNVNALELEDSALYLCASSLEGGGSRTDTQYFGPGTRLTVL.

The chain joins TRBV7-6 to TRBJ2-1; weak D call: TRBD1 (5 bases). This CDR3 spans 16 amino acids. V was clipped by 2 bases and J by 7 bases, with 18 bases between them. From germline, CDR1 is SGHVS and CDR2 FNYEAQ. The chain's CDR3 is CASSLRRSQGSNEQFF. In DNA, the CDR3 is TGTGCCAGCAGCTTACGTAGAAGTCAGGGATCGAATGAGCAGTTCTTC.

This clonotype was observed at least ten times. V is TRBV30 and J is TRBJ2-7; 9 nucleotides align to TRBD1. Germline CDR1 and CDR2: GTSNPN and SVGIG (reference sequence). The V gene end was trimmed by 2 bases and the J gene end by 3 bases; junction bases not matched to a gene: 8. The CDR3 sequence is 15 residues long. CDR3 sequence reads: CAWSRGQGAGYEQYF. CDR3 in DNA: TGTGCCTGGAGTAGGGGACAGGGCGCCGGCTACGAGCAGTACTTC.

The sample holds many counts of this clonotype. In nucleotides, the CDR3 is TGTGCCAGCAGATCCCTCCGGGTTTTGGGGGAGCCCCCTGACCAAGAGACCCAGTACTTC. Protein: CASRSLRVLGEPPDQETQYF. The J gene is TRBJ2-5, the V gene TRBV2; either TRBD1 or TRBD2 may supply D (5 bases each). This CDR3 is 20 amino acids long. From germline, CDR1 is SNHLY and CDR2 FYNNEI. Trimming pared 6 bases from V and 0 bases from J, leaving 29 bases between.

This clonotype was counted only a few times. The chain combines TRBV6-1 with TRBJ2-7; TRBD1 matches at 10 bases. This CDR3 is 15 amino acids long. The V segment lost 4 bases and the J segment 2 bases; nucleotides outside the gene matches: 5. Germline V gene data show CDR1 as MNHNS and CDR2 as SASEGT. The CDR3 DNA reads TGTGCCAGCAGTGGTGGACAGGGGGGGACCTACGAGCAGTACTTC. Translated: CASSGGQGGTYEQYF.

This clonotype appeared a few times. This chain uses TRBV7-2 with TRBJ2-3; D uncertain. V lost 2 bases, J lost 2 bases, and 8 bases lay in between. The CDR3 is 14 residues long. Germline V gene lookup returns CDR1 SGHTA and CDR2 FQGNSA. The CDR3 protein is CASSLRVATDTQYF. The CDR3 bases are TGTGCCAGCAGCTTAAGAGTGGCCACAGATACGCAGTATTTT.

The CDR3 bases are TGTGCCAGCAGGGGTTCAGGTGGAAACGAGCAGTACTTC. Translated, it gives CASRGSGGNEQYF. The chain joins TRBV7-2 to TRBJ2-7; D remains unclear. Per the germline V gene, CDR1 is SGHTA and CDR2 is FQGNSA. There are 13 residues in the CDR3. Trimming left V 6 bases short and J 5 bases short, with 14 bases between. The full variable domain, rest sourced from reference TRBV7-2 and TRBJ2-7, is GAGVSQSPSNKVTEKGKDVELRCDPISGHTALYWYRQSLGQGLEFLIYFQGNSAPDKSGLPSDRFSAERTGGSVSTLTIQRTQQEDSAVYLCASRGSGGNEQYFGPGTRLTVT.

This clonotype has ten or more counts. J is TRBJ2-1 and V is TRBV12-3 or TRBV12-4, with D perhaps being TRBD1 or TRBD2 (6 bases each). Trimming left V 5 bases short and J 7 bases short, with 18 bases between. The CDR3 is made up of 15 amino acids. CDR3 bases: TGTGCCAGCAGTCCCGGGGGCCATAATGAGAATGAGCAGTTCTTC. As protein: CASSPGGHNENEQFF.

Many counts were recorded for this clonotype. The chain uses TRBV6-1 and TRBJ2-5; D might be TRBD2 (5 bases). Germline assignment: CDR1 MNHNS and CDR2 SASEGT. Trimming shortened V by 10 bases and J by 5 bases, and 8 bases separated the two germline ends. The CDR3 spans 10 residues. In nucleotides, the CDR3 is TGTGCCACCTGGAGGGAGACCCAGTACTTC. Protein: CATWRETQYF.